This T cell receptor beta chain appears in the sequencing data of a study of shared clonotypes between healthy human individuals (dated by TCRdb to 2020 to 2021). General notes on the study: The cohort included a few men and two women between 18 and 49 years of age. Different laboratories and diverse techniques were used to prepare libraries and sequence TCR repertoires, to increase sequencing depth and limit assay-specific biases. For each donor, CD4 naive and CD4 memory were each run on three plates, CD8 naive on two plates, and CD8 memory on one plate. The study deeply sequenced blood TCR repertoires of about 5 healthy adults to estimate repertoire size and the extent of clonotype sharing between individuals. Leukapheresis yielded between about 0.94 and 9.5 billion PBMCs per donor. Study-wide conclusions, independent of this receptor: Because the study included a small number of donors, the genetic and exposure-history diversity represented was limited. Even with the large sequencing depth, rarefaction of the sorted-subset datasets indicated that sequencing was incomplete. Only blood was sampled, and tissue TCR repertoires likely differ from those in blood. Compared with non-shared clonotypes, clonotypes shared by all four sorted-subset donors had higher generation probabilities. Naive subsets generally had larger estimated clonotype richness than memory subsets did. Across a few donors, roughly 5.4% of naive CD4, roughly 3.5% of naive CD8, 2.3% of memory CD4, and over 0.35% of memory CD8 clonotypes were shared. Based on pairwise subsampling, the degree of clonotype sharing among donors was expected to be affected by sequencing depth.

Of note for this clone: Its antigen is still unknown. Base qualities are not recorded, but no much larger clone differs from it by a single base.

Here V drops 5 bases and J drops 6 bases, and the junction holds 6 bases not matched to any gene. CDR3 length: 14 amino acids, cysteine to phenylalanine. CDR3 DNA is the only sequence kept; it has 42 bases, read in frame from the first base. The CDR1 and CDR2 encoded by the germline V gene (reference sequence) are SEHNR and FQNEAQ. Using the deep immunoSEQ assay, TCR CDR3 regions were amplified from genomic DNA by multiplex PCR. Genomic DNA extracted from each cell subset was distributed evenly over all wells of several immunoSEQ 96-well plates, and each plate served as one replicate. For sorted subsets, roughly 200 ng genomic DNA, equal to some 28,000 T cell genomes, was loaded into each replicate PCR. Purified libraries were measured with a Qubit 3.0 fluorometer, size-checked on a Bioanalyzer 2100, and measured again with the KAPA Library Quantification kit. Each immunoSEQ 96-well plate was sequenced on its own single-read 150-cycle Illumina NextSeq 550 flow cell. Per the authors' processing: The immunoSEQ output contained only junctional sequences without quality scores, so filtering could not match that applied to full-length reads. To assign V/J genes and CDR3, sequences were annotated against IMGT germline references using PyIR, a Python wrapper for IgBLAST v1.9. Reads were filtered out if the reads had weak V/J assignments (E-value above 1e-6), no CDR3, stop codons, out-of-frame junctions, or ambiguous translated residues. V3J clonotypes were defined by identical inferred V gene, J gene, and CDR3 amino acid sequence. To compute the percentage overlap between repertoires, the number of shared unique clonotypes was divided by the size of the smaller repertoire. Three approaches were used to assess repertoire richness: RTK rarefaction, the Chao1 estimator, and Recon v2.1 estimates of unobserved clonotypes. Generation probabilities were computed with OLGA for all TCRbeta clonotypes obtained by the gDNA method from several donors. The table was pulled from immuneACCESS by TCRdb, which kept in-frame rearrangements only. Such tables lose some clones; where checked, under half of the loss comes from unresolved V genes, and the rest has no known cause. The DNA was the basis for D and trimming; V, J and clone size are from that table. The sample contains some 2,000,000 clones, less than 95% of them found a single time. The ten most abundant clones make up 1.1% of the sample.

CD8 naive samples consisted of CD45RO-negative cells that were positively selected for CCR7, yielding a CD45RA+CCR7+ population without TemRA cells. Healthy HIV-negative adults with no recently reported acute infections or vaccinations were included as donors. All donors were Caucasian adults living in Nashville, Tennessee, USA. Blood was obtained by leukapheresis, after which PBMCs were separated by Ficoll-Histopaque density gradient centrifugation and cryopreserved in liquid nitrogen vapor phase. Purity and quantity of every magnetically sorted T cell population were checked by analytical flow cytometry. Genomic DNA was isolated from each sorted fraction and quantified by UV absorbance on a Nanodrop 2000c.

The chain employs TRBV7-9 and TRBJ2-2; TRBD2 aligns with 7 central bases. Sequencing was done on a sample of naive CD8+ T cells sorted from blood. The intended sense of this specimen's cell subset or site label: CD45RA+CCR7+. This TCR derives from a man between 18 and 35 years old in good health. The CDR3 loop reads CASSPREDPGELFF. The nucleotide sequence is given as TGTGCCAGCAGCCCCCGGGAGGACCCCGGGGAGCTGTTTTTT.